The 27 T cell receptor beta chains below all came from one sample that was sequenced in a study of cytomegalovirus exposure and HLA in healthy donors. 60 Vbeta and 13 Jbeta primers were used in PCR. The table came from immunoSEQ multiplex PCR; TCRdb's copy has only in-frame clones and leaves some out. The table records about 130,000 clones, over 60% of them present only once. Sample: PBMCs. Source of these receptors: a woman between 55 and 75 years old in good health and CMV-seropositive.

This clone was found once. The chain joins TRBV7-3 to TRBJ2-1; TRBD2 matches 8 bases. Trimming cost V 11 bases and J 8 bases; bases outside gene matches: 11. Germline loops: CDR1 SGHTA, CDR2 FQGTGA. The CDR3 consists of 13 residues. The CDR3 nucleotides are TGTGCCTCAAGTTCCAGCGGGAGTTATGAGCAGTTCTTC. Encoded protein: CASSSSGSYEQFF. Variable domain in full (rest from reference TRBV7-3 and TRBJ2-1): GAGVSQTPSNKVTEKGKYVELRCDPISGHTALYWYRQSLGQGPEFLIYFQGTGAADDSGLPNDRFFAVRPEGSVSTLKIQRTERGDSAVYLCASSSSGSYEQFFGPGTRLTVL.

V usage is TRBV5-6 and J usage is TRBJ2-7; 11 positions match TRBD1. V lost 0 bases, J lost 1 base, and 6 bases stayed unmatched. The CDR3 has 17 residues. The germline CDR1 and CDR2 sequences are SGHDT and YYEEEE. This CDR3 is CASSLGWGQGVSYEQYF. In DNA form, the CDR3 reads TGTGCCAGCAGCTTGGGTTGGGGACAGGGGGTGTCCTACGAGCAGTACTTC. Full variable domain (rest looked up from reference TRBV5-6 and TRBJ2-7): DAGVTQSPTHLIKTRGQQVTLRCSPKSGHDTVSWYQQALGQGPQFIFQYYEEEERQRGNFPDRFSGHQFPNYSSELNVNALLLGDSALYLCASSLGWGQGVSYEQYFGPGTRLTVT.

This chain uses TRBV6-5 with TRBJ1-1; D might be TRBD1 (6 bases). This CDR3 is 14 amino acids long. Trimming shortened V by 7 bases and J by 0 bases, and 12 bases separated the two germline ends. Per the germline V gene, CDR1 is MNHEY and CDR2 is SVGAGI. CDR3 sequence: CASNMDSLNTEAFF. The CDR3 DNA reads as TGTGCCAGCAACATGGACAGCCTGAACACTGAAGCTTTCTTT.

The CDR3 reads CASSYAGGGPNYGYTF. The CDR3 DNA reads TGTGCCAGCAGTTACGCGGGAGGGGGCCCTAACTATGGCTACACCTTC. This chain links TRBV6-6 with TRBJ1-2, with TRBD1 identical over 7 bases. CDR1 and CDR2 from the germline V gene are MNHNY and SVGAGI (reference sequence). With V trimmed by 2 bases and J by 0 bases, 6 bases remained unmatched. CDR3 length equals 16 residues.

CDR3 nucleotide sequence: TGTGCCTGTAGGGACAGCGCCTCCTATAATTCACCCCTCCACTTT. It yields the protein CACRDSASYNSPLHF. The J gene is TRBJ1-6, the V gene TRBV30, with 7 bases fitting TRBD1. In germline, CDR1 is GTSNPN, CDR2 SVGIG (reference sequence). The length of the CDR3 is 15 residues. After removal of 6 bases from V and 0 bases from J, the junction contained 5 bases not matched to a gene. Drawing the rest from reference TRBV30 and TRBJ1-6, the complete variable domain is SQTIHQWPATLVQPVGSPLSLECTVEGTSNPNLYWYRQAAGRGLQLLFYSVGIGQISSEVPQNLSASRPQDRQFILSSKKLLLSDSGFYLCACRDSASYNSPLHFGNGTRLTVT.

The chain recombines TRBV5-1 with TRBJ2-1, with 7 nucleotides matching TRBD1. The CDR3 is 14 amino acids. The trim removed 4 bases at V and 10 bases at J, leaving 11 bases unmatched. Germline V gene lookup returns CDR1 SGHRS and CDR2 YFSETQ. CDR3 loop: CASSVLQGSDEQFF. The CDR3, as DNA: TGCGCCAGCAGCGTATTACAGGGGTCGGACGAGCAGTTCTTC.

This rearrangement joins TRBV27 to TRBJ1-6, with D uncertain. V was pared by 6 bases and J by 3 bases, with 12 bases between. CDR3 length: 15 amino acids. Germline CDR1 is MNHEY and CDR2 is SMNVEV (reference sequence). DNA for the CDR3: TGTGCCAGCAGCCTAGGATCAGTCTATAATTCACCCCTCCACTTT. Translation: CASSLGSVYNSPLHF.

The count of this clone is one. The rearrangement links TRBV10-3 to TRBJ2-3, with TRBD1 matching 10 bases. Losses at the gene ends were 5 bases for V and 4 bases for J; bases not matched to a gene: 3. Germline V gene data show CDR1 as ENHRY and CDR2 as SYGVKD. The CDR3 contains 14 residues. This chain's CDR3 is CAISTGTGADTQYF. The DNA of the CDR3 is TGTGCCATCAGTACCGGGACAGGGGCAGATACGCAGTATTTT.

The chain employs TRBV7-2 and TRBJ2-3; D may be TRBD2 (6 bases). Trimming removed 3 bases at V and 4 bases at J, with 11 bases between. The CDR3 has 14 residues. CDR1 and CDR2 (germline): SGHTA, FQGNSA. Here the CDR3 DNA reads TGTGCCAGCAGCTTCGGAGGGCGGCCAGATACGCAGTATTTT. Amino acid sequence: CASSFGGRPDTQYF.

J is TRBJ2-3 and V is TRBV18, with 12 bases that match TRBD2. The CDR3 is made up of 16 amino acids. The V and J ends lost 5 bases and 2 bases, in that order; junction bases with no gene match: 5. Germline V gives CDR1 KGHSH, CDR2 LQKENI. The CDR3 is CASSAGTSGHTDTQYF. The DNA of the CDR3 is TGTGCCAGCTCAGCCGGGACTAGCGGGCACACAGATACGCAGTATTTT.

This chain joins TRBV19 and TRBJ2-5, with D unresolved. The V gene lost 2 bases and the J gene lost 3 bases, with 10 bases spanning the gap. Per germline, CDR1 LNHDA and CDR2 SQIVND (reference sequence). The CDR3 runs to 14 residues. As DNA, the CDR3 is TGTGCCAGTAGTATACCTAGTAAAGAAGAGACCCAGTACTTC. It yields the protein CASSIPSKEETQYF.

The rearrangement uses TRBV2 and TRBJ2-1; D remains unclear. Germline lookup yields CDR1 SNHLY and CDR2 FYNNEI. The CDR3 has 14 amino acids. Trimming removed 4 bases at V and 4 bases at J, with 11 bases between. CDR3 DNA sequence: TGTGCCAGCAGTGGGGCACCTGGATACAATGAGCAGTTCTTC. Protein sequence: CASSGAPGYNEQFF.

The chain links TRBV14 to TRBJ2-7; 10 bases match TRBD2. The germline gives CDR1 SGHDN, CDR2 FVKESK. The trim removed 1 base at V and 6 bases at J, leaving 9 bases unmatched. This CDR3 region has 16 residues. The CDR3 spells CASSQVKLAGAIEQYF. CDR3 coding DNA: TGTGCCAGCAGCCAAGTCAAGCTAGCGGGAGCTATCGAGCAGTACTTC.

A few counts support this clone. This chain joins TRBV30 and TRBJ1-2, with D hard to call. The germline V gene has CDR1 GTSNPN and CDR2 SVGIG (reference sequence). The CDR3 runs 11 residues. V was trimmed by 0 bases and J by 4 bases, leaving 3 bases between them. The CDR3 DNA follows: TGTGCCTGGAGTGTCGGCTATGGCTACACCTTC. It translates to CAWSVGYGYTF. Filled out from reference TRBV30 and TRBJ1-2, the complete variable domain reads SQTIHQWPATLVQPVGSPLSLECTVEGTSNPNLYWYRQAAGRGLQLLFYSVGIGQISSEVPQNLSASRPQDRQFILSSKKLLLSDSGFYLCAWSVGYGYTFGSGTRLTVV.

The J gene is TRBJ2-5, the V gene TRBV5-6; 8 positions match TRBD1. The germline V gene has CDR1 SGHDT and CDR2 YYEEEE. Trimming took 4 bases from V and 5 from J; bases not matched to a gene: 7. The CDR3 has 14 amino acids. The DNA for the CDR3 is TGTGCCAGCAGCCCGCAGGGGGCATGGGAGACCCAGTACTTC. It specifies CASSPQGAWETQYF.

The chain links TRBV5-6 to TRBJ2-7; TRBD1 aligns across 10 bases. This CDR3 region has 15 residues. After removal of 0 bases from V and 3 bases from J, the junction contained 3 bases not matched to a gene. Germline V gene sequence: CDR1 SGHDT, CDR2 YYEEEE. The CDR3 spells CASSLVRTGGYEQYF. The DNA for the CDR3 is TGTGCCAGCAGCTTGGTGAGGACAGGGGGCTACGAGCAGTACTTC.

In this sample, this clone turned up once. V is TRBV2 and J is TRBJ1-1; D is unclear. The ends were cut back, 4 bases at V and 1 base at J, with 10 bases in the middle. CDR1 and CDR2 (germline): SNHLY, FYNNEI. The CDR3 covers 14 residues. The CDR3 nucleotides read TGTGCCAGCAGTGCCACGGGTAAGAACACTGAAGCTTTCTTT. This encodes CASSATGKNTEAFF.

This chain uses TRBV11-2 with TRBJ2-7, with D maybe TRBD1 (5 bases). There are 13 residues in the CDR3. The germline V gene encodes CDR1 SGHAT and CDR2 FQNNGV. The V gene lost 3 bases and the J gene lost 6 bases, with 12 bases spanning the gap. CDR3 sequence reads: CASSLGPGPEQYF. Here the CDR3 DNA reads TGTGCCAGCAGCTTGGGGCCAGGGCCCGAGCAGTACTTC. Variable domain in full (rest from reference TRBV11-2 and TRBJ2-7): EAGVAQSPRYKIIEKRQSVAFWCNPISGHATLYWYQQILGQGPKLLIQFQNNGVVDDSQLPKDRFSAERLKGVDSTLKIQPAKLEDSAVYLCASSLGPGPEQYFGPGTRLTVT.

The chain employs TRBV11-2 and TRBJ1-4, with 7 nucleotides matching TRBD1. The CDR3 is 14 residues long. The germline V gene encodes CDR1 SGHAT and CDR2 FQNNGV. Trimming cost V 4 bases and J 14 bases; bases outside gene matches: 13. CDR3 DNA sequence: TGTGCCAGCAGCTCACCCAGCCAAGGGGGCGTCCTGTTTTTT. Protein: CASSSPSQGGVLFF.

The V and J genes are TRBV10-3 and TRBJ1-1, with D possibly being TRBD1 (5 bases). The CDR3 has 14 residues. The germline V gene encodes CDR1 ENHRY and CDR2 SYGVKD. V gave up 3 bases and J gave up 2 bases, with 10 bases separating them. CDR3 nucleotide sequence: TGTGCCATCAGTGACCCAGGGTACAACACTGAAGCTTTCTTT. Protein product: CAISDPGYNTEAFF.

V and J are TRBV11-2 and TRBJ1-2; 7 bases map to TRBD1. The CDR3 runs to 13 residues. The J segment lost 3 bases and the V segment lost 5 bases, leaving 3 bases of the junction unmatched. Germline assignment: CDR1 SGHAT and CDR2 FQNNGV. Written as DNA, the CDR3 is TGTGCCAGCAGCCAAGGACAGGACTATGGCTACACCTTC. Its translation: CASSQGQDYGYTF.

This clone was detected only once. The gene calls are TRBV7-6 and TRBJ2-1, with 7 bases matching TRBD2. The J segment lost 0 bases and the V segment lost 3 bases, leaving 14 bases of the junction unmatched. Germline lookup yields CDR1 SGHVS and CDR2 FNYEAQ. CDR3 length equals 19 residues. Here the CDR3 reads CASSFGLAESLSSYNEQFF. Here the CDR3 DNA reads TGTGCCAGCAGCTTTGGGCTAGCGGAATCTCTCAGCTCCTACAATGAGCAGTTCTTC.

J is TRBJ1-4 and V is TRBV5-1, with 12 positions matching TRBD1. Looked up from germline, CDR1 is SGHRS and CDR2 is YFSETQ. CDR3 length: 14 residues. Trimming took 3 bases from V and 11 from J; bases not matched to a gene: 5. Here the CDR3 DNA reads TGCGCCAGCAGCTCAGGGACAGGGGGCATTAAACTGTTTTTT. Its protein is CASSSGTGGIKLFF.

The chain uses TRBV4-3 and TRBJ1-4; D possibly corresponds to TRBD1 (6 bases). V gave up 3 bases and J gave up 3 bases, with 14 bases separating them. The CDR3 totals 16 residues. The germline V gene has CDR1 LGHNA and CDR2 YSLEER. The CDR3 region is CASSQQGTRSNEKLFF. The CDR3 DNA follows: TGCGCCAGCAGCCAGCAGGGGACCCGATCTAATGAAAAACTGTTTTTT.

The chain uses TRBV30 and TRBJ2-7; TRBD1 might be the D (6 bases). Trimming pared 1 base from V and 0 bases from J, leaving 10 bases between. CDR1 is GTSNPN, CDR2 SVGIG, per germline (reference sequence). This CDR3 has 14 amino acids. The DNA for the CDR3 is TGTGCCTGGAGTGGGGGGCGGAGCTCCTACGAGCAGTACTTC. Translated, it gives CAWSGGRSSYEQYF.

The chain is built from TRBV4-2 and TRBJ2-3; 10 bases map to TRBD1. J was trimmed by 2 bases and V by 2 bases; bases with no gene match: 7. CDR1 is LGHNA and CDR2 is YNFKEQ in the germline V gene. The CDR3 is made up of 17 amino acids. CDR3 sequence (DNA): TGTGCCAGCAGCCAACATCCGACAGGGGGCAACACAGATACGCAGTATTTT. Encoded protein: CASSQHPTGGNTDTQYF.

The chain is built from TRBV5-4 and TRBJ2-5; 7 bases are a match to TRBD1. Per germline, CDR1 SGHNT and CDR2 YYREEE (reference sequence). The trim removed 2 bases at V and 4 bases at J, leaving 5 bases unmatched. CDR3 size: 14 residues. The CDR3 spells CASSFRGPGETQYF. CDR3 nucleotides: TGTGCCAGCAGCTTTAGGGGGCCCGGAGAGACCCAGTACTTC.